This T cell receptor beta chain was sequenced for a study of T cell repertoires in ileal Crohn's disease. Study context: About half of patients got postoperative therapy: around 10 thiopurines, 18 anti-TNF. Biopsies of the neoterminal ileum at postoperative colonoscopy form M6 samples.

Measured with immunoSEQ multiplex PCR; TCRdb has only the in-frame clones, and not every one. The sample yields tens of thousands of clones, 85% to 90% seen once. The V segment lost 0 bases and the J segment 7 bases; nucleotides outside the gene matches: 6. The germline V gene has CDR1 SGHRS and CDR2 YFSETQ. The CDR3 runs 16 residues. Sample time point: neoterminal ileum biopsy at postoperative endoscopy, about 6 months after surgery. Included were adult ileal or ileocolonic Crohn's patients indicated for ileocolonic resection. This sequence originates from an adult with Crohn's disease. The chain joins TRBV5-1 to TRBJ2-2; 10 bases agree with TRBD1. The specimen sequenced was ileal tissue. CDR3 sequence reads: CASSLAPGQGNGELFF. The DNA of the CDR3 is TGCGCCAGCAGCTTGGCCCCGGGACAGGGGAACGGGGAGCTGTTTTTT.